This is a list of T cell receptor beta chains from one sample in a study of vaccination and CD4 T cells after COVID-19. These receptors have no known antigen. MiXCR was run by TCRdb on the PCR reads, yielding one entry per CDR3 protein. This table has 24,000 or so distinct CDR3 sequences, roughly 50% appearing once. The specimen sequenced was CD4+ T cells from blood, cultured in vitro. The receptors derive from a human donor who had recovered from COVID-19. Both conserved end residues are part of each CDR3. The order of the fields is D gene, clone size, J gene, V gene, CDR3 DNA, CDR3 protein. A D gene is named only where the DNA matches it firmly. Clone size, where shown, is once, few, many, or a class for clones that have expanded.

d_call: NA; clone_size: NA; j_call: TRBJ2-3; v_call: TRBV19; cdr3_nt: TGTGCCAGTAGTATTGGGACAAACATACGTTCCACAGATACGCAGTATTTT; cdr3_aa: CASSIGTNIRSTDTQYF
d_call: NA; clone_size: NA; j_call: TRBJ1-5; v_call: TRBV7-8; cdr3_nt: TGTGCCAGCAGCTTAGGTGGCAGGGTGGACCAGCCCCAGCATTTT; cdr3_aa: CASSLGGRVDQPQHF
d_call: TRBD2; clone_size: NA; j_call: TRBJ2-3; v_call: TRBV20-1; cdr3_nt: TGCAGTGCCAACTCGGCGGGGAGGGAAAATACGCAGTATTTT; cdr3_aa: CSANSAGRENTQYF
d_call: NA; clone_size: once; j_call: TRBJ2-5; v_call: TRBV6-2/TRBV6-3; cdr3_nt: TGTGCCAGCAGTCAAGGAGCAGCCTGGGGGACCCAGTACTTC; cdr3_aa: CASSQGAAWGTQYF
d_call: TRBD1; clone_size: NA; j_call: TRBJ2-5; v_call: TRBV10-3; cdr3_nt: TGTGCCATCAGTGAAACAGGGGGCATAGAGACCCAGTACTTC; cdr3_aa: CAISETGGIETQYF
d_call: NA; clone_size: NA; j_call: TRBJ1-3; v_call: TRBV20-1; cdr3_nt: TGCAGTGCTAGAGAAGGCAGGAGCTACTCTGGAAACACCATATATTTT; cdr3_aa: CSAREGRSYSGNTIYF
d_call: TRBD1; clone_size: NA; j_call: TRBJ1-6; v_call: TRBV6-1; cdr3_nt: TGTGCCAGCAGTCAAAGACAGGGTTTTTCACCCCTCCACTTT; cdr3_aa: CASSQRQGFSPLHF
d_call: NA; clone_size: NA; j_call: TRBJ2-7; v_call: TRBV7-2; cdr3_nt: TGTGCCAGCAGTAATACCTACGAGCAGTACTTC; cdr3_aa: CASSNTYEQYF
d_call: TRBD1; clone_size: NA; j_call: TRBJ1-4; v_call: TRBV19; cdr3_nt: TGTGCCAGTAACCGCGGACAGGGGGGGGAAAAACTGTTTTTT; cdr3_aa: CASNRGQGGEKLFF
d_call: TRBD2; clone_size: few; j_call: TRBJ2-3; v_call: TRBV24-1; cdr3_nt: TGTGCCACCAGTGATCCAGCGGGAGGAAGACCAGATACGCAGTATTTT; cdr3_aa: CATSDPAGGRPDTQYF
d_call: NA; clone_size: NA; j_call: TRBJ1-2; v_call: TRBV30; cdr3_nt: TGTGCCGGGACGCCTCGGGGGGCGTATGGCTACACCTTC; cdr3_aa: CAGTPRGAYGYTF
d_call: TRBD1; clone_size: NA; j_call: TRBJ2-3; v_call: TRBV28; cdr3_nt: TGTGCCATCGAGGACAGGGGGCTGAGCACAGATACGCAGTATTTT; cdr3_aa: CAIEDRGLSTDTQYF
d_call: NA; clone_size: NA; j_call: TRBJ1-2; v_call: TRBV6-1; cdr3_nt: TGTGCCAGCAATAGGGACGGATACTATGGCTACACCTTC; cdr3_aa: CASNRDGYYGYTF
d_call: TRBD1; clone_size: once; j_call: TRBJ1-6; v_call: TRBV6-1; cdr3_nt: TGTGCCAGCAGGGACCGGGACAGGTCGAATTCACCCCTCCACTTT; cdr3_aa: CASRDRDRSNSPLHF
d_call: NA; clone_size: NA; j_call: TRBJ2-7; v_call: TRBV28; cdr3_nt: TGTGCCAGCAACTCGAACTTAGGGGCTGCATTCCACGAGCAGTACTTC; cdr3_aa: CASNSNLGAAFHEQYF
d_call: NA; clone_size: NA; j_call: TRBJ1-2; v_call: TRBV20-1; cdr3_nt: TGCAGTGCTAGAGACTTGGGCCGGGGGAACTATGGCTACACCTTC; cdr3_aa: CSARDLGRGNYGYTF